This paragraph reports one TCR beta chain. Its antigen is as yet unknown. This sample is part of a study of vaccination and CD4 T cells after COVID-19. The study's findings and limits: Convalescent patients had a median roughly 86% of post-vaccine SARS-CoV-2-reactive clones that were detected only after vaccination, not before it. The analysis of convalescent patients involved relatively few individuals and lacked early post-infection timepoints.

Scientists ran DNA taken from cultured CD4+ T cells through the Oncomine TCR Beta short-read assay for sequencing. Each CDR3 protein is one row after TCRdb ran MiXCR on the PCR reads. There are some 2,000 distinct CDR3 sequences in the sample; under 80% occur only once, and approximately 79% lies in the top ten. Trimming at V came to 6 bases and at J to 6 bases, leaving 5 bases not matched to a gene. Germline values: CDR1 DFQATT, CDR2 SNEGSKA (reference sequence). The CDR3 covers 12 residues. Treatment of the sample: approximately 10-day PBMC culture with coronavirus spike peptide pools or control peptides (ViraFEST assay). An unexposed donor provided the CD4+ T cells, which were collected before the COVID-19 pandemic (2011-2018). Some 2 million PBMCs were grown per well alongside about 10 IU/ml IL-2 and 9.5 to 10 ug/ml peptide pools. Available cell numbers determined whether unexposed-donor CD4+ T cells were probed with SARS-CoV-2 S/N and four cold-coronavirus spikes.

Sequencing used CD4+ T cells from blood, cultured in vitro. The TCR sequence derives from a human donor in good health. The V call is TRBV20-1, the J call TRBJ2-1, with 7 positions matching TRBD1. The CDR3 bases are TGCAGTGCCTCGGGGACAGTCAATGAGCAGTTCTTC. Translation gives CSASGTVNEQFF.